This T cell receptor (beta chain) was obtained from a study of CD8 T cells in Susac syndrome. Findings of the study overall: The study conceded that relatively few individuals underwent its TCR sequencing and HLA analysis.

Germline CDR1 is SEHNR and CDR2 is FQNEAQ (reference sequence). The CDR3 is 16 residues long. The V gene lost 3 bases and the J gene lost 5 bases, with 17 bases spanning the gap. Sequencing targeted TCR beta in blood CD8+ and CD4+ T cells. Note on this clonotype: Its antigen is undetermined.

Random-hexamer reverse transcription was applied to roughly 0.5 to 1 ug RNA. TCRdb called the immunoSEQ multiplex PCR reads again in MiXCR, with one record for every CDR3 protein. The profile shows 100,000 to 150,000 distinct CDR3 sequences, 65% to 90% of them singletons. Specimen: CD8+ T cells from PBMCs. The origin of this receptor is a human donor with multiple sclerosis. V gene TRBV7-9 combines with J gene TRBJ2-1; a weak D match, TRBD2 (6 bases). DNA of the CDR3: TGTGCCAGCAGCTTCTCCGCCGCGGGCGGGAACAATGAGCAGTTCTTC. Its translation is CASSFSAAGGNNEQFF.